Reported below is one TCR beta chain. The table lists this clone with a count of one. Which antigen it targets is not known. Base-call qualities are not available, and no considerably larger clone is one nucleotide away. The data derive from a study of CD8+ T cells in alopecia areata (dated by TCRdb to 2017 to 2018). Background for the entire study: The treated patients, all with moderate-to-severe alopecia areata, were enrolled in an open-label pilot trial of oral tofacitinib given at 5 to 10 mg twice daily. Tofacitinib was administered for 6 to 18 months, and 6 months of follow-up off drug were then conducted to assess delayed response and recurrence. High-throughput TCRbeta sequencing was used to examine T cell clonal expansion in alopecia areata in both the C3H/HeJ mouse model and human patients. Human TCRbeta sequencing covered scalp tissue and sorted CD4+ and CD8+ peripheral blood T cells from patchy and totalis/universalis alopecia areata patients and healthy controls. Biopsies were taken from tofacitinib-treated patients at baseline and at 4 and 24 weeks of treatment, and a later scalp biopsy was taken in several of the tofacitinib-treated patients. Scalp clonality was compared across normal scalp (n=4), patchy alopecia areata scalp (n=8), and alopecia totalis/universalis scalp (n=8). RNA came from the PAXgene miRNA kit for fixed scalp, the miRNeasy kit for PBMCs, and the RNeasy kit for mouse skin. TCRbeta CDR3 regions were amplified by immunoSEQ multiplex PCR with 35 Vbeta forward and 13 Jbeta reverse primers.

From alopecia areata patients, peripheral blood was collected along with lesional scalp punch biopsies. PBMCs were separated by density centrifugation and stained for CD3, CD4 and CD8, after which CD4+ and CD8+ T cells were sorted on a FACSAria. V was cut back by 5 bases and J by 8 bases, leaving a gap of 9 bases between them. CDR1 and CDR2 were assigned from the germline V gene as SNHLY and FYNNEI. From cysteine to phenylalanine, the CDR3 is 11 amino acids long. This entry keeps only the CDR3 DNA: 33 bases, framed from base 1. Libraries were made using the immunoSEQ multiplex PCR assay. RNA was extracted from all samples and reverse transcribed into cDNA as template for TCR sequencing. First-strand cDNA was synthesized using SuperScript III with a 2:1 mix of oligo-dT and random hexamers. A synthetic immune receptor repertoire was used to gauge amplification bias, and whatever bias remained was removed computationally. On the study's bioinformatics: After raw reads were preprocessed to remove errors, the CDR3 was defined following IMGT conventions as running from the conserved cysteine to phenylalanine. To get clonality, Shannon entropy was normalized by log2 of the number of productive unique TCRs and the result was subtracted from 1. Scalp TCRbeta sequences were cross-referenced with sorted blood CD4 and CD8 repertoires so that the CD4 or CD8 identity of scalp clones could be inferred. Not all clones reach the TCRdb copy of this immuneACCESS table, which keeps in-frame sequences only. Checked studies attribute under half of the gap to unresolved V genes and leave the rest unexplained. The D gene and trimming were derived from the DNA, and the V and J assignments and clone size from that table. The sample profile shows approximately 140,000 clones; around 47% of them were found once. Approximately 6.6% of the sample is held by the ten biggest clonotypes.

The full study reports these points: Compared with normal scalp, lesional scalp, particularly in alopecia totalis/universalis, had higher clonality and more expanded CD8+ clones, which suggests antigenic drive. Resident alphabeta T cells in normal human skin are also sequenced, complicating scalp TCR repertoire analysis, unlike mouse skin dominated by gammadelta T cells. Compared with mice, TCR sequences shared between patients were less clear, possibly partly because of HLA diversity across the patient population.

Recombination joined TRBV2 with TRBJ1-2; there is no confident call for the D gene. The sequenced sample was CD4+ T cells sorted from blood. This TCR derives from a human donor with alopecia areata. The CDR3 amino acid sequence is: CASSPSVGYTF. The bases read TGTGCCAGCAGTCCATCGGTCGGCTACACCTTC. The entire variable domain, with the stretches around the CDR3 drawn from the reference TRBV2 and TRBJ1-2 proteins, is EPEVTQTPSHQVTQMGQEVILRCVPISNHLYFYWYRQILGQKVEFLVSFYNNEISEKSEIFDDQFSVERPDGSNFTLKIRSTKLEDSAMYFCASSPSVGYTFGSGTRLTVV.